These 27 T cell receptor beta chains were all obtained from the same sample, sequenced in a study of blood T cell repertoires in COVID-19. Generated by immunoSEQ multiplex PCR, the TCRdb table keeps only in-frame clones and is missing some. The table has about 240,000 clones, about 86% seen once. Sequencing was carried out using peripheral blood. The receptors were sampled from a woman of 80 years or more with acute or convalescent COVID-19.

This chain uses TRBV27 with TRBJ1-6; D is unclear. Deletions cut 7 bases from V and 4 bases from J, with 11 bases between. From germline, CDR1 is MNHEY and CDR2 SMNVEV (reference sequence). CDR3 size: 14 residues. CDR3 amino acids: CASTTTGYNSPLHF. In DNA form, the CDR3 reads TGTGCCAGCACCACGACTGGTTATAATTCACCCCTCCACTTT.

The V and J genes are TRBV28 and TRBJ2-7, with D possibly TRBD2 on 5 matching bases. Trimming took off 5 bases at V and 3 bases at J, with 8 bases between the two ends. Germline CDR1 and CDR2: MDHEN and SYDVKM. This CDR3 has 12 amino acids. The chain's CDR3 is CASSKDFYEQYF. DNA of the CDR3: TGTGCCAGCAGTAAGGACTTCTACGAGCAGTACTTC.

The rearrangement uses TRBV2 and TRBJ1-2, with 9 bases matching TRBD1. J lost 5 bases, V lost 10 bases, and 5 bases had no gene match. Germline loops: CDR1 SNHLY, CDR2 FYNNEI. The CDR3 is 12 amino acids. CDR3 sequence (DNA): TGTGCCACATCAGACAGGGGGTATGGCTACACCTTC. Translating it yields CATSDRGYGYTF.

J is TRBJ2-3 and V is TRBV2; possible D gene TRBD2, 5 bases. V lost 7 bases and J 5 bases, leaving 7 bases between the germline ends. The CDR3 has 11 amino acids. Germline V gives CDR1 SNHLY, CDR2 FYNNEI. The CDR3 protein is CASTAGDTQYF. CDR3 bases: TGTGCCAGCACCGCGGGAGATACGCAGTATTTT.

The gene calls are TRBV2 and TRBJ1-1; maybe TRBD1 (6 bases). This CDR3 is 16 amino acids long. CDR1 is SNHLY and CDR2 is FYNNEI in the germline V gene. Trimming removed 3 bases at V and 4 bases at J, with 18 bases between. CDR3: CASSERRQVLGTEAFF. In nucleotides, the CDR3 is TGTGCCAGCAGTGAGCGGAGACAGGTTCTTGGCACTGAAGCTTTCTTT. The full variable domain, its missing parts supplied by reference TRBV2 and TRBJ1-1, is EPEVTQTPSHQVTQMGQEVILRCVPISNHLYFYWYRQILGQKVEFLVSFYNNEISEKSEIFDDQFSVERPDGSNFTLKIRSTKLEDSAMYFCASSERRQVLGTEAFFGQGTRLTVV.

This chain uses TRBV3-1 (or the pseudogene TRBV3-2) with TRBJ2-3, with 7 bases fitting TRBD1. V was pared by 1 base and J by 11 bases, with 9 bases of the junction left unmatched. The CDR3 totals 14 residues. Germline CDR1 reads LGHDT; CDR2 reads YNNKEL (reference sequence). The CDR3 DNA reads TGTGCCAGCAGCCAAGGGGGCCGGGACAGAAAGCAGTATTTT. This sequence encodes CASSQGGRDRKQYF.

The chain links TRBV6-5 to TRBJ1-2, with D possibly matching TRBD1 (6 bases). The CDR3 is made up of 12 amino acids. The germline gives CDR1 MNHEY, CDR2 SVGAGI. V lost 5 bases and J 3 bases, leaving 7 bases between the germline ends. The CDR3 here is CASSPGDYGYTF. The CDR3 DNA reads TGTGCCAGCAGTCCAGGGGACTATGGCTACACCTTC.

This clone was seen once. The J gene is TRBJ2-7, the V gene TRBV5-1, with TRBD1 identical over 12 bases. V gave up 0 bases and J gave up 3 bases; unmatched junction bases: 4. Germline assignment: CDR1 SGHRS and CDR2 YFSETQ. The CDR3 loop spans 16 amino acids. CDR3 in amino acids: CASSLARDRGLYEQYF. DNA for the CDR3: TGCGCCAGCAGCTTGGCCAGGGACAGGGGGCTCTACGAGCAGTACTTC.

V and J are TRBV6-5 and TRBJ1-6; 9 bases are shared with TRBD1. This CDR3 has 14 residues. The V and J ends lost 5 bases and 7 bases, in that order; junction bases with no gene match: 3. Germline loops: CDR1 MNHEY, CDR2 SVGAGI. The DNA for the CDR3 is TGTGCCAGCAGTATCGGACAGGGGAATTCACCCCTCCACTTT. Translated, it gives CASSIGQGNSPLHF.

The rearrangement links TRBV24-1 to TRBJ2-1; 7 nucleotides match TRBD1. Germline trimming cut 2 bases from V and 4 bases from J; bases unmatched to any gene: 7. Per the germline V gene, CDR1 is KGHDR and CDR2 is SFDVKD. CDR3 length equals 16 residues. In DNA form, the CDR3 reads TGTGCCACCAGTGATTCCACAGGGGAAAGGTACAATGAGCAGTTCTTC. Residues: CATSDSTGERYNEQFF.

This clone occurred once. The DNA for the CDR3 is TGTGCCAGCAGCCGTAGGGGGTTCGATTCGACTAATGAAAAACTGTTTTTT. As protein: CASSRRGFDSTNEKLFF. The gene calls are TRBV11-2 and TRBJ1-4; D is possibly TRBD1 (6 bases). The V and J ends lost 5 bases and 2 bases respectively, with 18 bases between them. The CDR3 spans 17 residues. CDR1 SGHAT and CDR2 FQNNGV come from the germline V gene.

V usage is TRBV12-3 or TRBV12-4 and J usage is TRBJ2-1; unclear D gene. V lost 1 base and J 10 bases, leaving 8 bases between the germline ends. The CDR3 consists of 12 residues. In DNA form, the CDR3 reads TGTGCCAGCAGTTTAGGTCAACAAGAGCAGTTCTTC. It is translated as CASSLGQQEQFF.

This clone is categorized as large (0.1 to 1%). The CDR3 loop is CASSSHEKQGASSPLHF. CDR3 sequence (DNA): TGTGCCAGCAGCTCACACGAAAAACAGGGGGCTAGCTCACCCCTCCACTTT. J is TRBJ1-6 and V is TRBV7-9, with 9 positions matching TRBD1. V lost 4 bases and J lost 10; bases outside the gene matches: 14. Germline CDR1 and CDR2: SEHNR and FQNEAQ (reference sequence). The CDR3 runs 17 residues.

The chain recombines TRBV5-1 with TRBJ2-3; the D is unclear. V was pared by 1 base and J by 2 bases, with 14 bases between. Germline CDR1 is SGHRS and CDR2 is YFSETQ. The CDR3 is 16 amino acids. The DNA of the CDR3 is TGCGCCAGCAGCTTGACCGCCGGCAGGAACACAGATACGCAGTATTTT. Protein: CASSLTAGRNTDTQYF.

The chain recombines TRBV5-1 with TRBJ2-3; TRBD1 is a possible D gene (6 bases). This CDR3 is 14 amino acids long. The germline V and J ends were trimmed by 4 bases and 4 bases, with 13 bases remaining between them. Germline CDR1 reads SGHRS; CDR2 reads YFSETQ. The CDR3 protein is CASSTDRTPDTQYF. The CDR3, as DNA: TGCGCCAGCAGCACCGACAGGACCCCAGATACGCAGTATTTT.

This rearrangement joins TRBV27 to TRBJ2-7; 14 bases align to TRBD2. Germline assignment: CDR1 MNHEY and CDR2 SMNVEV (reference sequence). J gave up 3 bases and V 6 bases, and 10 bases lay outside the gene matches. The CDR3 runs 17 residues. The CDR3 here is CASRRGLAGVNLYEQYF. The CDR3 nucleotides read TGTGCCAGCAGACGGGGACTAGCGGGGGTCAACCTCTACGAGCAGTACTTC.

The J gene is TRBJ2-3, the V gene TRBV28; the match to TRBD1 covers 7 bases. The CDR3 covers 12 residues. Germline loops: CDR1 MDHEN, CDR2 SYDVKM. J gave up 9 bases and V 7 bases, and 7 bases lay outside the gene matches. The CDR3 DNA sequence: TGTGCCAGCACCGACCTCAGGGGGACGCAGTATTTT. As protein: CASTDLRGTQYF.

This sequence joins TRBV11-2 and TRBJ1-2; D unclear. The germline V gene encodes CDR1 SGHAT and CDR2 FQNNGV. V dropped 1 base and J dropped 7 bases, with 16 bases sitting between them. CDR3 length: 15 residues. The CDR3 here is CASSLAPPGVRGYTF. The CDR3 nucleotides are TGTGCCAGCAGCTTAGCCCCTCCCGGGGTACGTGGCTACACCTTC.

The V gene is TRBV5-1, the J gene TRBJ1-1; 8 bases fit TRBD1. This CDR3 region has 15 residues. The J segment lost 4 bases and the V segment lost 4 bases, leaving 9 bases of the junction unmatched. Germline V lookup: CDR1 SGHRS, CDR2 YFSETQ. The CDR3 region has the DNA TGCGCCAGCAGCGATAGGACAGGGCCGGGCACTGAAGCTTTCTTT. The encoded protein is CASSDRTGPGTEAFF. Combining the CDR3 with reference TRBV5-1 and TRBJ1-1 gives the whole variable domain KAGVTQTPRYLIKTRGQQVTLSCSPISGHRSVSWYQQTPGQGLQFLFEYFSETQRNKGNFPGRFSGRQFSNSRSEMNVSTLELGDSALYLCASSDRTGPGTEAFFGQGTRLTVV.

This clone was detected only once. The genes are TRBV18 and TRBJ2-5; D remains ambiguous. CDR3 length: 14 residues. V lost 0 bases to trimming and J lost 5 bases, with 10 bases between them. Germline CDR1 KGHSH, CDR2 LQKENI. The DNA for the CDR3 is TGTGCCAGCTCACCACCACATTTCAGGGAGACCCAGTACTTC. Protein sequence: CASSPPHFRETQYF.

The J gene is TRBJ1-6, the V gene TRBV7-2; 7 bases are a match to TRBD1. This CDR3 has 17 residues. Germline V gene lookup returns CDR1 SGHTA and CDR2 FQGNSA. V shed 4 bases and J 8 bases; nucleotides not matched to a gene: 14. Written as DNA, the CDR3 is TGTGCCAGCAGCTCGATAATACCGGGGGACAGCGATTCACCCCTCCACTTT. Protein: CASSSIIPGDSDSPLHF.

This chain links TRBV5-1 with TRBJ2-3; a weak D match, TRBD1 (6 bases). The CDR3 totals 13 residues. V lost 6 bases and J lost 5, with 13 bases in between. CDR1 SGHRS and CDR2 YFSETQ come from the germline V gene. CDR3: CASTKQGLDTQYF. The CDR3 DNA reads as TGCGCCAGCACCAAACAGGGCCTAGATACGCAGTATTTT.

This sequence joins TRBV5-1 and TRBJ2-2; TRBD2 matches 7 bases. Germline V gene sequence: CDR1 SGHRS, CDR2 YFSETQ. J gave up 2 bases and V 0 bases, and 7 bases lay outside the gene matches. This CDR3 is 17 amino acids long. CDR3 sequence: CASSLVPGRANTGELFF. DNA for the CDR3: TGCGCCAGCAGCTTGGTCCCGGGGAGGGCCAACACCGGGGAGCTGTTTTTT.

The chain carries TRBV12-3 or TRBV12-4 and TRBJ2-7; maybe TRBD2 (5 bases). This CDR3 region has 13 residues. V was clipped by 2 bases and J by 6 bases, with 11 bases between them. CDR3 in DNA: TGTGCCAGCAGTTTAATAGTAGGAGGCGAGCAGTACTTC. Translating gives CASSLIVGGEQYF.

CDR3 loop: CASSYDGGTGELFF. For the CDR3, the DNA is TGTGCCAGCAGTTACGACGGGGGTACCGGGGAGCTGTTTTTT. The rearrangement uses TRBV6-6 and TRBJ2-2, with D possibly being TRBD2 (6 bases). The germline gives CDR1 MNHNY, CDR2 SVGAGI (reference sequence). The CDR3 runs to 14 residues. Trimming shortened V by 2 bases and J by 5 bases, and 9 bases separated the two germline ends.

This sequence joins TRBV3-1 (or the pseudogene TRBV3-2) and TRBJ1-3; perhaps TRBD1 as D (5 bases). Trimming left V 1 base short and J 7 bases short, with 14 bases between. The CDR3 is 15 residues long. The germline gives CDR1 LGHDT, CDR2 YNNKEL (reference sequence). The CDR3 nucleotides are TGTGCCAGCAGCCAAGGGGGGAGGGTCTGGAACACCATATATTTT. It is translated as CASSQGGRVWNTIYF.

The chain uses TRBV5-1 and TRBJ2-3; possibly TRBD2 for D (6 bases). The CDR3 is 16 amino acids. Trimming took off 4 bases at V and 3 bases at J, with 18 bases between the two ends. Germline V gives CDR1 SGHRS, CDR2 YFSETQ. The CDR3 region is CASSLEAGGVTDTQYF. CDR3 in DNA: TGCGCCAGCAGCCTGGAGGCGGGCGGGGTGACAGATACGCAGTATTTT. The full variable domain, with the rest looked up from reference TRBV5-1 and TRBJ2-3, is KAGVTQTPRYLIKTRGQQVTLSCSPISGHRSVSWYQQTPGQGLQFLFEYFSETQRNKGNFPGRFSGRQFSNSRSEMNVSTLELGDSALYLCASSLEAGGVTDTQYFGPGTRLTVL.